One and the same sample provided the 21 T cell receptor beta chains below, sequenced in a study of OX40 agonist ivuxolimab in advanced cancers. Clones were sequenced by immunoSEQ multiplex PCR, and TCRdb holds only the in-frame ones, with some missing. Here the sample spans around 70,000 clones, 85% to 90% being singletons. Sequencing was performed on CD4+ or CD8+ T cells sorted from blood, taken in a trial of the OX40 agonist ivuxolimab. The receptor source for this set is an adult with an advanced solid tumor such as melanoma, head and neck, liver or kidney cancer.

The CDR3 loop reads CASSLFRGVFQNIQYF. CDR3 sequence (DNA): TGTGCCAGCAGTTTATTCAGGGGTGTATTCCAAAACATTCAGTACTTC. The chain employs TRBV28 and TRBJ2-4; D possibly corresponds to TRBD1 (6 bases). The CDR3 spans 16 residues. The V and J ends lost 1 base and 5 bases respectively, with 15 bases between them. Germline loops: CDR1 MDHEN, CDR2 SYDVKM.

The chain recombines TRBV5-6 with TRBJ2-1; D may match TRBD1 or TRBD2 (6 bases each). The CDR3 sequence is 17 residues long. With 0 bases removed from V and 5 bases from J, the gap between germline ends came to 18 bases. CDR1 SGHDT and CDR2 YYEEEE come from the germline V gene. CDR3 sequence (DNA): TGTGCCAGCAGCTTGGAACTCAGGGACCGGGGGCACAATGAGCAGTTCTTC. Residues: CASSLELRDRGHNEQFF.

The chain has TRBV15 and TRBJ1-2; 8 nucleotides match TRBD1. V lost 1 base to trimming and J lost 5 bases; unmatched junction nucleotides: 6. Germline loops: CDR1 LNHNV, CDR2 YYDKDF (reference sequence). The CDR3 extends over 15 amino acids. The CDR3 DNA reads as TGTGCCACCAGCAGAGGTGGACAGGGCAGTTATGGCTACACCTTC. Encoded protein: CATSRGGQGSYGYTF.

The chain has TRBV5-1 and TRBJ2-1, with a possible D match to TRBD2 (5 bases). CDR1 SGHRS and CDR2 YFSETQ come from the germline V gene. This CDR3 has 14 residues. V lost 5 bases, J lost 0 bases, and 9 bases lay in between. The CDR3 here is CASSSGSSYNEQFF. The CDR3 region has the DNA TGCGCCAGCAGTTCGGGGAGCTCCTACAATGAGCAGTTCTTC.

The chain has TRBV19 and TRBJ1-1; D is uncertain. Germline-derived CDR1 and CDR2 are LNHDA and SQIVND (reference sequence). The CDR3 consists of 14 residues. Trimming removed 9 bases at V and 2 bases at J, with 16 bases between. This chain's CDR3 is CARSFGESNTEAFF. CDR3 DNA sequence: TGTGCCAGATCATTTGGAGAAAGCAACACTGAAGCTTTCTTT.

This chain uses TRBV6-6 with TRBJ1-1, with D perhaps matching TRBD1 (6 bases). The CDR3 is 15 amino acids. The germline V gene has CDR1 MNHNY and CDR2 SVGAGI (reference sequence). V lost 7 bases to trimming and J lost 0 bases, with 15 bases between them. Here the CDR3 reads CASNYRVGMNTEAFF. The CDR3 DNA is TGTGCCAGCAACTACAGGGTAGGGATGAACACTGAAGCTTTCTTT.

This rearrangement joins TRBV7-2 to TRBJ2-5, with 7 bases fitting TRBD1. Germline V gene sequence: CDR1 SGHTA, CDR2 FQGNSA. There are 14 residues in the CDR3. Losses at the gene ends were 5 bases for V and 5 bases for J; bases not matched to a gene: 8. CDR3 loop: CASSPKTGWETQYF. As DNA, the CDR3 is TGTGCCAGCAGCCCTAAGACAGGGTGGGAGACCCAGTACTTC. Supplemented by reference TRBV7-2 and TRBJ2-5, the full variable domain reads GAGVSQSPSNKVTEKGKDVELRCDPISGHTALYWYRQSLGQGLEFLIYFQGNSAPDKSGLPSDRFSAERTGGSVSTLTIQRTQQEDSAVYLCASSPKTGWETQYFGPGTRLLVL.

The chain joins TRBV5-4 to TRBJ1-1, with TRBD1 as a possible D gene (6 bases). Germline CDR1 is SGHNT and CDR2 is YYREEE (reference sequence). This CDR3 is built from 16 residues. The V end lost 4 bases, the J end lost 0 bases, and 16 bases lay between the germline ends. CDR3 loop: CASSQGGGLMNTEAFF. In nucleotides, the CDR3 is TGTGCCAGCAGCCAGGGAGGGGGGCTAATGAACACTGAAGCTTTCTTT.

This clone was counted a single time. The chain joins TRBV5-1 to TRBJ1-1; D remains unclear. CDR3 length: 14 amino acids. Trimming shortened V by 1 base and J by 3 bases, and 10 bases separated the two germline ends. CDR1 is SGHRS, CDR2 YFSETQ, per germline. The CDR3 DNA sequence: TGCGCCAGCAGCTTGACTGCGGTTTACACTGAAGCTTTCTTT. Its protein is CASSLTAVYTEAFF. Based on the CDR3 plus reference TRBV5-1 and TRBJ1-1, the full variable domain is KAGVTQTPRYLIKTRGQQVTLSCSPISGHRSVSWYQQTPGQGLQFLFEYFSETQRNKGNFPGRFSGRQFSNSRSEMNVSTLELGDSALYLCASSLTAVYTEAFFGQGTRLTVV.

The V call is TRBV30, the J call TRBJ1-5, with 10 bases fitting TRBD1. The V and J ends lost 2 bases and 0 bases, in that order; junction bases with no gene match: 10. CDR1 and CDR2 from the germline V gene are GTSNPN and SVGIG (reference sequence). This CDR3 has 18 residues. CDR3 sequence: CAWSTGTGVLFSNQPQHF. As DNA, the CDR3 is TGTGCCTGGAGTACGGGGACAGGGGTCCTATTTAGCAATCAGCCCCAGCATTTT.

This clone was picked up one time. The chain uses TRBV7-9 and TRBJ1-2, with a tentative D call TRBD1 (5 bases). Trimming left V 1 base short and J 0 bases short, with 9 bases between. CDR3 length: 15 residues. Germline loops: CDR1 SEHNR, CDR2 FQNEAQ (reference sequence). The CDR3 is CASSLEGRANYGYTF. The CDR3 DNA reads as TGTGCCAGCAGCTTAGAGGGCAGGGCTAACTATGGCTACACCTTC.

This clone was counted a single time. J is TRBJ2-7 and V is TRBV27; D is perhaps TRBD1 (6 bases). The CDR3 spans 13 residues. Trimming removed 6 bases at V and 2 bases at J, with 11 bases between. The V gene's germline CDR1 is MNHEY and CDR2 SMNVEV (reference sequence). CDR3 bases: TGTGCCAGCAGGGCGGACAGTACCTACGAGCAGTACTTC. As protein: CASRADSTYEQYF.

The J gene is TRBJ2-7, the V gene TRBV5-8, with D possibly being TRBD2 (6 bases). Per the germline V gene, CDR1 is SGHTS and CDR2 is YDEGEE. The CDR3 length is 14 residues. Trimming took off 3 bases at V and 9 bases at J, with 19 bases between the two ends. DNA of the CDR3: TGTGCCAGCAGCTGGGGGAATCAGGGACTGAGGCAGTACTTC. Amino acid sequence: CASSWGNQGLRQYF. Complete variable domain (other parts from reference TRBV5-8 and TRBJ2-7): EAGVTQSPTHLIKTRGQQATLRCSPISGHTSVYWYQQALGLGLQFLLWYDEGEERNRGNFPPRFSGRQFPNYSSELNVNALELEDSALYLCASSWGNQGLRQYFGPGTRLTVT.

This clone counts as medium-sized. CDR3 amino acids: CASGFIRGYSPLHF. CDR3 DNA: TGTGCTAGTGGTTTCATCAGGGGTTATTCACCCCTCCACTTT. The chain joins TRBV12-5 to TRBJ1-6, with a possible D match to TRBD1 (6 bases). V was shortened by 3 bases and J by 8 bases, with 11 bases between the two germline ends. The CDR3 is 14 amino acids. CDR1 LGHNT and CDR2 FRNRAP come from the germline V gene.

This rearrangement joins TRBV6-6 to TRBJ2-2; 8 bases line up with TRBD1. Germline V CDR1 and CDR2: MNHNY, SVGAGI (reference sequence). V lost 6 bases and J lost 4; bases outside the gene matches: 10. CDR3 length: 16 amino acids. DNA of the CDR3: TGTGCCAGCAGCCGCGACCGACAGGGGATCACCGGGGAGCTGTTTTTT. This codes for CASSRDRQGITGELFF.

The CDR3 sequence: CASSRDGQPYEQYF. CDR3 sequence (DNA): TGTGCCAGCAGCAGGGACGGCCAACCCTACGAGCAGTACTTC. This sequence joins TRBV5-4 and TRBJ2-7, with D perhaps given as TRBD1 or TRBD2 (5 bases each). The CDR3 covers 14 residues. V was pared by 4 bases and J by 2 bases, with 13 bases between. Germline V gene lookup returns CDR1 SGHNT and CDR2 YYREEE (reference sequence).

This chain uses TRBV7-8 with TRBJ1-2; 11 positions match TRBD1. Trimming at V came to 4 bases and at J to 8 bases, leaving 9 bases not matched to a gene. Germline V gene data show CDR1 as SGHVS and CDR2 as FQNEAQ. This CDR3 has 15 amino acids. The CDR3 DNA reads TGTGCCAGCAGCTGGGGTGGACAGGGGGCTGGGGGCTACACCTTC. Translated, it gives CASSWGGQGAGGYTF.

The CDR3 bases are TGTGCCAGCAGTCCCCGAGACAGCAACACTGAAGCTTTCTTT. It codes for CASSPRDSNTEAFF. This chain links TRBV2 with TRBJ1-1; weak D call: TRBD1 (5 bases). V shed 5 bases and J shed 2 bases, with 12 bases lying between them. CDR3 size: 14 residues. Germline CDR1 and CDR2: SNHLY and FYNNEI.

The V and J genes are TRBV25-1 and TRBJ2-5; the match to TRBD1 covers 7 bases. The CDR3 is 14 residues long. The germline V gene encodes CDR1 MGHDK and CDR2 SYGVNS. Losses at the gene ends were 1 base for V and 5 bases for J; bases not matched to a gene: 4. The CDR3 DNA sequence: TGTGCCAGCAGTGAATCAGGCAGGGGGGAGACCCAGTACTTC. It specifies CASSESGRGETQYF.

This clone showed up just once. The genes are TRBV6-1 and TRBJ1-5, with D tentatively TRBD1 (5 bases). The CDR3 loop spans 15 amino acids. CDR1 is MNHNS and CDR2 is SASEGT in the germline V gene. V dropped 4 bases and J dropped 2 bases, with 12 bases sitting between them. The CDR3 DNA reads TGTGCCAGCAGTGTGCCGGGAGGGGGCAATCAGCCCCAGCATTTT. Protein product: CASSVPGGGNQPQHF.

This sequence joins TRBV6-5 and TRBJ1-4; D unresolved. The CDR3 contains 13 residues. V was cut by 0 bases and J by 8 bases, with 7 bases left in between. Germline-derived CDR1 and CDR2 are MNHEY and SVGAGI. The chain's CDR3 is CASSYSVGEKLFF. The CDR3 DNA sequence: TGTGCCAGCAGTTACTCGGTAGGGGAAAAACTGTTTTTT.